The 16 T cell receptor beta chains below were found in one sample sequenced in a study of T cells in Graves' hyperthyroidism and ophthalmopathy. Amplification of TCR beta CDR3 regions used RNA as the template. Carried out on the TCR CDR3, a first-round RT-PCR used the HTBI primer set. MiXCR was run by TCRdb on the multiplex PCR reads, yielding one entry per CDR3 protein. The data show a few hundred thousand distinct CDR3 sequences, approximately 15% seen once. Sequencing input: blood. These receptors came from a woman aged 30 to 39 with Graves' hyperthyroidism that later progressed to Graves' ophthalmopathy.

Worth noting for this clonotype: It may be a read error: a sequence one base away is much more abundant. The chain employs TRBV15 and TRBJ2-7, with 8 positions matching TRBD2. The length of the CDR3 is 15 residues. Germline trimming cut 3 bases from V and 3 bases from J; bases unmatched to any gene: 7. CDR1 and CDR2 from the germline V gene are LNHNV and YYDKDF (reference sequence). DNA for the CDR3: TGTGCCACCAGCAGTCTGCCGAGCGGGGGCTACGAGCAGTACTTC. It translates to CATSSLPSGGYEQYF.

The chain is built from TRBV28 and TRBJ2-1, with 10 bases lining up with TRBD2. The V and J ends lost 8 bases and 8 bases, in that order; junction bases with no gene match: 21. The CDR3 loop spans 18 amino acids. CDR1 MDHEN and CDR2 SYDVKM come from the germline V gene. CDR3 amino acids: CASGAAASGREAAYEQFF. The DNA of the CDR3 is TGTGCCAGCGGCGCGGCGGCTAGCGGGAGAGAGGCGGCCTATGAGCAGTTCTTC.

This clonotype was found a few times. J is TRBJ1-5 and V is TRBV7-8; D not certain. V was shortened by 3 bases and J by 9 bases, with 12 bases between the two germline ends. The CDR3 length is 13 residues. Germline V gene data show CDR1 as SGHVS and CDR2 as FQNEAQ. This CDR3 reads CASSLGSPGPQHF. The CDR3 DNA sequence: TGTGCCAGCAGCTTGGGATCCCCCGGGCCCCAGCATTTT.

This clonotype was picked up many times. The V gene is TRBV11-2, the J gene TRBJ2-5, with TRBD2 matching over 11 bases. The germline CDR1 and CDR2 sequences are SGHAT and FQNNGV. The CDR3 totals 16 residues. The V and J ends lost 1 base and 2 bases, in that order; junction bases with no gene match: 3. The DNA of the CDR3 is TGTGCCAGCAGCTTAGGGGGACTAGCGGCACAAGAGACCCAGTACTTC. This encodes CASSLGGLAAQETQYF.

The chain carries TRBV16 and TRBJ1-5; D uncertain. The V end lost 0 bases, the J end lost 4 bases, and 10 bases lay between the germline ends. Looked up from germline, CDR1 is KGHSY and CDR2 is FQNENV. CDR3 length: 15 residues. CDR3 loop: CASSQSAQHNQPQHF. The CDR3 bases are TGTGCCAGCAGCCAATCGGCACAGCATAATCAGCCCCAGCATTTT.

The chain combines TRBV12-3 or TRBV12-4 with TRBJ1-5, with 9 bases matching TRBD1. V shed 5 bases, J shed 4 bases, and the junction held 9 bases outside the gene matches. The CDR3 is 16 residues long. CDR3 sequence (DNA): TGTGCCAGCAGTCCTTCACCGGGACAGGGAAATCAGCCCCAGCATTTT. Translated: CASSPSPGQGNQPQHF.

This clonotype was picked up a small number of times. The CDR3 bases are TGTGCCAGCAGTGAGGCACAAGGAGGTTCCCAGTACTTC. This codes for CASSEAQGGSQYF. V gene TRBV12-3 or TRBV12-4 combines with J gene TRBJ2-5, with a weak D call TRBD2 (5 bases). The ends were cut back, 5 bases at V and 9 bases at J, with 16 bases in the middle. The CDR3 length is 13 residues.

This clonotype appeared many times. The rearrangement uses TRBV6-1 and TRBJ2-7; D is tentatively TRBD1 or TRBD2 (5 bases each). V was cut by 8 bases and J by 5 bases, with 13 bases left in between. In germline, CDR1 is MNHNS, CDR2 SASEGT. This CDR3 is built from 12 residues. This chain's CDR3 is CASSGSGDEQYF. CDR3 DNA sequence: TGTGCCAGCTCAGGGAGTGGGGACGAGCAGTACTTC.

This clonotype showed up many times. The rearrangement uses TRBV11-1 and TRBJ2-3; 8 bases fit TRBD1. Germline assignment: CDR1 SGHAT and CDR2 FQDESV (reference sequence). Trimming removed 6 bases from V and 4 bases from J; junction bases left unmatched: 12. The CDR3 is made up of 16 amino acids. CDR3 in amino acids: CASRSTGVSSADTQYF. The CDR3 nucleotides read TGTGCCAGCAGGTCGACAGGGGTCTCTTCGGCAGATACGCAGTATTTT.

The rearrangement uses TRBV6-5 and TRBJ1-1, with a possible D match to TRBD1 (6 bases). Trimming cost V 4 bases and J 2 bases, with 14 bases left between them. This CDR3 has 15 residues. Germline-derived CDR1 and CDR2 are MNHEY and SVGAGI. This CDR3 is CASSSTGISNTEAFF. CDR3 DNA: TGTGCCAGCAGTTCCACAGGGATTTCCAACACTGAAGCTTTCTTT.

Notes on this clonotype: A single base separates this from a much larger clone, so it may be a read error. For the CDR3, the DNA is TGTGCCTGGAGTGTAGGGGGGGCAGGGGACACCGGGGAGCTGTTTTTT. Translating it yields CAWSVGGAGDTGELFF. V gene TRBV30 combines with J gene TRBJ2-2; possibly TRBD2 for D (7 bases). Germline assignment: CDR1 GTSNPN and CDR2 SVGIG (reference sequence). The CDR3 consists of 16 residues. V was trimmed by 0 bases and J by 3 bases, leaving 14 bases between them. Based on the CDR3 plus reference TRBV30 and TRBJ2-2, the full variable domain is SQTIHQWPATLVQPVGSPLSLECTVEGTSNPNLYWYRQAAGRGLQLLFYSVGIGQISSEVPQNLSASRPQDRQFILSSKKLLLSDSGFYLCAWSVGGAGDTGELFFGEGSRLTVL.

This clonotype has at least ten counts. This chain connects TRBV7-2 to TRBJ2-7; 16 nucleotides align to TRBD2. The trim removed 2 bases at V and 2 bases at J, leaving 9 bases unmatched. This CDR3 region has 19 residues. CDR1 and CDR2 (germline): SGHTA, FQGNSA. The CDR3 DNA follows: TGTGCCAGCAGCTTACCCTCGGGACTAGCGGGAGGGCCGACCTACGAGCAGTACTTC. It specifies CASSLPSGLAGGPTYEQYF.

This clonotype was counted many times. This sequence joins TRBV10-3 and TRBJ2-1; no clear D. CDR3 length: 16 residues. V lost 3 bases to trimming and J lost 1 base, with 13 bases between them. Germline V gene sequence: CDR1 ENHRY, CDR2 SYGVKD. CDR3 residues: CAISDPPADSYNEQFF. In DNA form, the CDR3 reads TGTGCCATCAGTGATCCCCCTGCGGATTCCTACAATGAGCAGTTCTTC.

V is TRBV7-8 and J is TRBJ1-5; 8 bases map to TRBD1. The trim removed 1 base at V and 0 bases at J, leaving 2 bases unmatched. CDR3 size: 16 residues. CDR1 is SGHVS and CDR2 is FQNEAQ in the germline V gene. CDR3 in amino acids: CASSLGTGSSNQPQHF. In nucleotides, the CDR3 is TGTGCCAGCAGCTTAGGGACAGGGTCTAGCAATCAGCCCCAGCATTTT.

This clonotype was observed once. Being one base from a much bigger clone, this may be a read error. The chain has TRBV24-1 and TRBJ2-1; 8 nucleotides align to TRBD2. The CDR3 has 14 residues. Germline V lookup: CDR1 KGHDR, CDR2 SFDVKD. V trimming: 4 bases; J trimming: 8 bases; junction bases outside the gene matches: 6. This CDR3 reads CATSDPSGSHEQFF. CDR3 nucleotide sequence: TGTGCCACCAGTGACCCGAGCGGGAGTCATGAGCAGTTCTTC.

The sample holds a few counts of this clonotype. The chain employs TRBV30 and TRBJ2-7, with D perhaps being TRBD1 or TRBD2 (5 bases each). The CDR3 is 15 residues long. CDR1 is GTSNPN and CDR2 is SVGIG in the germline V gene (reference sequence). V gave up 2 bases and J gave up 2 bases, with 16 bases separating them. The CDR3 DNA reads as TGTGCCTGGAGTACGGCGCAGGGAGTAGCCTACGAGCAGTACTTC. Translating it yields CAWSTAQGVAYEQYF.